One sample yielded the 9 T cell receptor beta chains listed below, sequenced in a study of cytomegalovirus exposure and HLA in healthy donors. Primers included in the PCR were 60 Vbeta and 13 Jbeta primers. Here immunoSEQ multiplex PCR was the method, and the copy in TCRdb shows in-frame clones only, minus some. There are 130,000 or so clones in the sample; around 67% occur only once, and around 4% lies in the top ten. Material for sequencing was PBMCs. The source is a man aged 18 to 29 in good health and CMV-seropositive.

V and J are TRBV6-1 and TRBJ1-2, with a weak D call TRBD1 (6 bases). CDR1 is MNHNS, CDR2 SASEGT, per germline. V lost 5 bases, J lost 6 bases, and 19 bases lay in between. This CDR3 has 15 residues. The CDR3: CASSKHRQVGNGYTF. DNA of the CDR3: TGTGCCAGCAGTAAACATAGACAGGTCGGTAATGGCTACACCTTC.

The CDR3, as DNA: TGTGCCAGTAGAGCCTGGGGGGAAGCTTACGAGCAGTACTTC. Amino acids: CASRAWGEAYEQYF. The rearrangement links TRBV19 to TRBJ2-7; the D gene is possibly TRBD2 (6 bases). This CDR3 is 14 amino acids long. Germline V gene data show CDR1 as LNHDA and CDR2 as SQIVND (reference sequence). Trimming shortened V by 6 bases and J by 4 bases, and 16 bases separated the two germline ends.

This clone showed up just once. The chain is built from TRBV27 and TRBJ1-2, with 7 bases that match TRBD1. With V trimmed by 6 bases and J by 4 bases, 5 bases remained unmatched. The length of the CDR3 is 13 residues. Germline V CDR1 and CDR2: MNHEY, SMNVEV (reference sequence). The CDR3 DNA follows: TGTGCCAGCAGCCCGACAGGGAGCTATGGCTACACCTTC. Amino acids: CASSPTGSYGYTF.

V and J are TRBV27 and TRBJ1-2, with D possibly TRBD1 on 6 matching bases. Germline-derived CDR1 and CDR2 are MNHEY and SMNVEV (reference sequence). CDR3 size: 15 residues. Trimming cost V 3 bases and J 4 bases, with 15 bases left between them. Here the CDR3 reads CASSFRTGWGYGYTF. In DNA form, the CDR3 reads TGTGCCAGCAGTTTTAGAACAGGGTGGGGCTATGGCTACACCTTC.

V and J are TRBV6-5 and TRBJ1-2, with 7 bases lining up with TRBD1. Germline CDR1 MNHEY, CDR2 SVGAGI. The V gene end was trimmed by 5 bases and the J gene end by 7 bases; junction bases not matched to a gene: 10. This CDR3 has 14 residues. The CDR3 sequence: CASSILGQLGGYTF. DNA of the CDR3: TGTGCCAGCAGTATCCTGGGACAGTTAGGTGGCTACACCTTC.

The chain couples TRBV14 to TRBJ1-5; weak D call: TRBD1 (5 bases). This CDR3 has 16 amino acids. Trimming cost V 1 base and J 5 bases, with 15 bases left between them. Germline CDR1 and CDR2: SGHDN and FVKESK. The CDR3: CASSQAKPGQDQPQHF. The CDR3 DNA follows: TGTGCCAGCAGCCAAGCGAAGCCAGGGCAGGATCAGCCCCAGCATTTT.

In this sample, this clone turned up once. This chain connects TRBV28 to TRBJ2-1, with TRBD2 matching over 11 bases. The CDR3 contains 15 residues. The germline gives CDR1 MDHEN, CDR2 SYDVKM. Unmatched junction bases numbered 8, after V lost 6 bases and J lost 7 bases. In DNA, the CDR3 is TGTGCCAGCAGAACTAGCGGGGGCAACCGAAATGAGCAGTTCTTC. Amino acids: CASRTSGGNRNEQFF.

This chain connects TRBV15 to TRBJ2-7, with TRBD2 matching 12 bases. The trim removed 1 base at V and 2 bases at J, leaving 0 bases unmatched. In germline, CDR1 is LNHNV, CDR2 YYDKDF (reference sequence). CDR3 length equals 15 residues. CDR3 in amino acids: CATSRGLAGAYEQYF. The CDR3 nucleotides read TGTGCCACCAGCAGAGGACTAGCGGGAGCCTACGAGCAGTACTTC. The complete variable domain, with remaining parts taken from reference TRBV15 and TRBJ2-7, reads DAMVIQNPRYQVTQFGKPVTLSCSQTLNHNVMYWYQQKSSQAPKLLFHYYDKDFNNEADTPDNFQSRRPNTSFCFLDIRSPGLGDTAMYLCATSRGLAGAYEQYFGPGTRLTVT.

The chain joins TRBV9 to TRBJ2-7; the match to TRBD2 covers 13 bases. Germline V gene lookup returns CDR1 SGDLS and CDR2 YYNGEE. The CDR3 spans 15 residues. The trim removed 4 bases at V and 7 bases at J, leaving 8 bases unmatched. The CDR3 protein is CASSRTSGRSGEQYF. CDR3 nucleotide sequence: TGTGCCAGCAGCCGGACTAGCGGGAGATCTGGTGAGCAGTACTTC.